The 8 T cell receptor beta chains given below trace back to one sample, sequenced in a study of blood T cell repertoires in COVID-19. TCRdb's table, derived via immunoSEQ multiplex PCR, lists solely in-frame clones and lacks some. In the table there are around 200,000 clones, about four fifths of which are singletons. The sequenced sample was PBMCs or T cells enriched from blood (not recorded which). These receptors were collected from a woman aged 30 to 39 who had recovered from COVID-19.

This clone was detected only a few times. CDR3 sequence reads: CATSDFTGSGTEAFF. CDR3 nucleotide sequence: TGTGCCACCAGTGATTTCACGGGGAGTGGCACTGAAGCTTTCTTT. The chain carries TRBV24-1 and TRBJ1-1; D gene uncertain. CDR3 length: 15 amino acids. Trimming removed 1 base from V and 4 bases from J, with 12 bases in between. Germline CDR1 reads KGHDR; CDR2 reads SFDVKD.

Only one count was recorded for this clone. The junction departs from germline at one end; a sequencing error may be responsible. This rearrangement joins TRBV20-1 to TRBJ1-4; no clear D gene. The CDR3 consists of 11 residues. Germline lookup yields CDR1 DFQATT and CDR2 SNEGSKA (reference sequence). In DNA form, the CDR3 reads TGCAGTGCTAGTGTTCGAGGGAGTCTACGGTTT. Its protein product is CSASVRGSLRF.

CDR3 nucleotide sequence: TGTGCCACCGCCCGGGACACTAGCAATCAGCCCCAGCATTTT. Encoded protein: CATARDTSNQPQHF. J is TRBJ1-5 and V is TRBV2, with D perhaps matching TRBD1 (6 bases). The V end was cut by 10 bases, the J end by 0 bases, with 13 bases between. The CDR3 spans 14 residues. CDR1 and CDR2 (germline): SNHLY, FYNNEI.

The chain uses TRBV11-3 and TRBJ2-2; 10 bases match TRBD2. Germline-derived CDR1 and CDR2 are SGHNT and YENEEA. The junction had 4 bases not matched to a gene; V was cut back by 1 base and J by 5 bases. The CDR3 is 16 amino acids. The CDR3 bases are TGTGCCAGCAGCTTAGCTAGCGGGAGCCGGACCGGGGAGCTGTTTTTT. Its translation: CASSLASGSRTGELFF.

The rearrangement links TRBV18 to TRBJ1-2; D is unclear. This CDR3 spans 13 amino acids. The V and J ends lost 0 bases and 8 bases respectively, with 10 bases between them. Looked up from germline, CDR1 is KGHSH and CDR2 is LQKENI. This CDR3 reads CASSPPGGEGYTF. CDR3 nucleotide sequence: TGTGCCAGCTCACCACCGGGCGGGGAGGGCTACACCTTC.

The V gene is TRBV11-3, the J gene TRBJ2-3; TRBD2 aligns across 7 bases. V was pared by 2 bases and J by 4 bases, with 18 bases of the junction left unmatched. This CDR3 has 19 amino acids. Germline CDR1 and CDR2: SGHNT and YENEEA. CDR3 region: CASSLRRGGGGSIPDTQYF. CDR3 DNA: TGTGCCAGCAGCTTAAGGCGTGGAGGAGGCGGGAGCATCCCAGATACGCAGTATTTT.

The chain is built from TRBV30 and TRBJ2-1; 10 nucleotides line up with TRBD2. The germline V gene has CDR1 GTSNPN and CDR2 SVGIG (reference sequence). The CDR3 length is 16 residues. The ends lost 3 bases at V and 9 bases at J; junction bases unmatched: 14. CDR3: CAWSPTGLAGVGEQFF. The CDR3 DNA reads TGTGCCTGGAGCCCGACAGGGCTAGCGGGAGTTGGTGAGCAGTTCTTC.

V and J are TRBV9 and TRBJ2-3, with D maybe TRBD2 (7 bases). The V gene's germline CDR1 is SGDLS and CDR2 YYNGEE. CDR3 length equals 16 residues. V was trimmed by 0 bases and J by 6 bases, leaving 17 bases between them. As DNA, the CDR3 is TGTGCCAGCAGCGTAGAAGGGGGAGGGGAATGGGATACGCAGTATTTT. Translated, it gives CASSVEGGGEWDTQYF. Full variable domain (rest looked up from reference TRBV9 and TRBJ2-3): DSGVTQTPKHLITATGQRVTLRCSPRSGDLSVYWYQQSLDQGLQFLIQYYNGEERAKGNILERFSAQQFPDLHSELNLSSLELGDSALYFCASSVEGGGEWDTQYFGPGTRLTVL.